The 29 T cell receptor beta chains reported below all come from one sample, sequenced in a study of blood T cell repertoires in COVID-19. The protocol was immunoSEQ multiplex PCR, while the TCRdb copy is restricted to in-frame clones and leaves out a portion. The data hold some 270,000 clones, with about 83% observed a single time. The sample taken for sequencing was peripheral blood. These receptors were taken from a woman aged 40 to 50 who had recovered from COVID-19.

The rearrangement joins TRBV3-1 (or the pseudogene TRBV3-2) to TRBJ1-3; D is uncertain. Trimming cost V 3 bases and J 2 bases, with 14 bases left between them. Germline V gives CDR1 LGHDT, CDR2 YNNKEL (reference sequence). CDR3 length equals 16 residues. In nucleotides, the CDR3 is TGTGCCAGCAGCCATGCGGACTTCACCCCTGGAAACACCATATATTTT. Its translation is CASSHADFTPGNTIYF.

The chain is built from TRBV7-9 and TRBJ2-7, with a weak D call TRBD2 (5 bases). This CDR3 contains 13 residues. The germline V and J ends were trimmed by 8 bases and 3 bases, with 14 bases remaining between them. The V gene's germline CDR1 is SEHNR and CDR2 FQNEAQ (reference sequence). CDR3 in amino acids: CASGEGANYEQYF. The CDR3 DNA sequence: TGTGCCAGCGGAGAGGGTGCGAACTACGAGCAGTACTTC.

This clone was observed a few times. The V and J genes are TRBV5-1 and TRBJ1-1, with D maybe TRBD1 (6 bases). This CDR3 has 14 amino acids. The germline CDR1 and CDR2 sequences are SGHRS and YFSETQ. The ends were cut back, 1 base at V and 1 base at J, with 8 bases in the middle. CDR3 DNA: TGCGCCAGCAGCTTGAGACAGGCGAACACTGAAGCTTTCTTT. Amino acid sequence: CASSLRQANTEAFF.

This chain connects TRBV30 to TRBJ2-3; TRBD2 is a possible D gene (6 bases). This CDR3 has 14 amino acids. Trimming shortened V by 2 bases and J by 8 bases, and 17 bases separated the two germline ends. Germline CDR1 GTSNPN, CDR2 SVGIG (reference sequence). CDR3 residues: CAWSPAIVGGTQYF. CDR3 coding DNA: TGTGCCTGGAGTCCAGCTATCGTCGGGGGTACGCAGTATTTT.

The chain carries TRBV18 and TRBJ2-7; possibly TRBD1 for D (5 bases). The CDR3 has 15 residues. The germline V and J ends were trimmed by 2 bases and 2 bases, with 13 bases remaining between them. Germline V gene lookup returns CDR1 KGHSH and CDR2 LQKENI. The CDR3 spells CASSPAGYLAYEQYF. The DNA for the CDR3 is TGTGCCAGCTCACCAGCAGGGTATTTGGCCTACGAGCAGTACTTC.

The chain links TRBV28 to TRBJ1-4; 8 bases align to TRBD1. There are 11 residues in the CDR3. CDR1 and CDR2 (germline): MDHEN, SYDVKM. J lost 10 bases, V lost 7 bases, and 2 bases had no gene match. CDR3 DNA: TGTGCCAGCACCCAGGGGGCAAAACTGTTTTTT. It specifies CASTQGAKLFF.

The chain links TRBV28 to TRBJ2-5; 9 bases match TRBD1. V shed 5 bases, J shed 5 bases, and the junction held 9 bases outside the gene matches. CDR1 and CDR2 from the germline V gene are MDHEN and SYDVKM. This CDR3 is 15 amino acids long. As DNA, the CDR3 is TGTGCCAGCAGTCCGGGACAGGGTTATGGGGAGACCCAGTACTTC. It specifies CASSPGQGYGETQYF.

This chain uses TRBV11-1 with TRBJ1-2; maybe TRBD1 (6 bases). Between the trimmed V and J ends, which lost 4 bases and 5 bases, there was a span of 8 bases. Germline CDR1 SGHAT, CDR2 FQDESV (reference sequence). The CDR3 has 12 residues. CDR3 bases: TGTGCCAGCAGCTCGGACAGATATGGCTACACCTTC. Protein sequence: CASSSDRYGYTF.

The chain combines TRBV6-5 with TRBJ2-7, with D tentatively TRBD2 (6 bases). The CDR3 is 14 residues long. Germline values: CDR1 MNHEY, CDR2 SVGAGI. Trimming took off 2 bases at V and 0 bases at J, with 8 bases between the two ends. CDR3 nucleotide sequence: TGTGCCAGCAGTTACGGCGGGGTCTCCTACGAGCAGTACTTC. It encodes CASSYGGVSYEQYF.

The V gene is TRBV6-5, the J gene TRBJ2-1; tentatively, D is TRBD1 (6 bases). Germline CDR1 reads MNHEY; CDR2 reads SVGAGI. V lost 0 bases and J 3 bases, leaving 12 bases between the germline ends. The CDR3 runs to 16 residues. The CDR3 region is CASSYSPDRFYNEQFF. CDR3 nucleotide sequence: TGTGCCAGCAGTTACTCACCTGACAGGTTCTACAATGAGCAGTTCTTC.

This clone was seen a few times. The chain combines TRBV30 with TRBJ1-3, with TRBD1 as a possible D gene (6 bases). Germline V gives CDR1 GTSNPN, CDR2 SVGIG (reference sequence). Trimming shortened V by 0 bases and J by 4 bases, and 7 bases separated the two germline ends. The CDR3 has 13 amino acids. For the CDR3, the DNA is TGTGCCTGGAGTGTAACAGGGGGAAACACCATATATTTT. Amino acid sequence: CAWSVTGGNTIYF. Full variable domain (rest looked up from reference TRBV30 and TRBJ1-3): SQTIHQWPATLVQPVGSPLSLECTVEGTSNPNLYWYRQAAGRGLQLLFYSVGIGQISSEVPQNLSASRPQDRQFILSSKKLLLSDSGFYLCAWSVTGGNTIYFGEGSWLTVV.

This clone showed up just once. J is TRBJ1-2 and V is TRBV15; D unresolved. Germline assignment: CDR1 LNHNV and CDR2 YYDKDF (reference sequence). CDR3 length: 15 residues. Deletions cut 0 bases from V and 6 bases from J, with 14 bases between. CDR3 loop: CATSRDLGSLDGYTF. The CDR3 coding sequence is TGTGCCACCAGCAGAGATCTGGGCAGCCTCGATGGCTACACCTTC.

The rearrangement uses TRBV28 and TRBJ1-4, with D unresolved. V was shortened by 5 bases and J by 14 bases, with 24 bases between the two germline ends. The CDR3 runs 15 residues. Germline-derived CDR1 and CDR2 are MDHEN and SYDVKM. In DNA form, the CDR3 reads TGTGCCAGCAGTAAGCTCCTTCGGGCGGGTACAAGGCTGTTTTTT. Its protein product is CASSKLLRAGTRLFF.

The V gene is TRBV24-1, the J gene TRBJ1-5, with TRBD1 as a possible D gene (6 bases). The CDR3 runs to 15 residues. V was clipped by 4 bases and J by 6 bases, with 15 bases between them. Germline lookup yields CDR1 KGHDR and CDR2 SFDVKD. CDR3 loop: CATSESSGAGQPQHF. CDR3 DNA sequence: TGTGCCACCAGTGAGAGTTCAGGGGCGGGTCAGCCCCAGCATTTT.

This clone was recorded a few times. In the same sample, other DNA sequences code for this CDR3. CDR3 coding DNA: TGTGCCAGCAGCCAAGGAGACAGGGATAATTCACCCCTCCACTTT. This gives the protein CASSQGDRDNSPLHF. The J gene is TRBJ1-6, the V gene TRBV4-2; 7 bases agree with TRBD1. The germline gives CDR1 LGHNA, CDR2 YNFKEQ. V gave up 1 base and J gave up 5 bases; unmatched junction bases: 2. This CDR3 has 15 amino acids.

The V gene is TRBV6-5, the J gene TRBJ1-2, with D possibly TRBD1 on 5 matching bases. Germline CDR1 reads MNHEY; CDR2 reads SVGAGI. V lost 2 bases and J lost 7, with 11 bases in between. CDR3 size: 13 residues. The CDR3 nucleotides read TGTGCCAGCAGTTACGTGCAGGGTGGTGGCTACACCTTC. Protein sequence: CASSYVQGGGYTF.

The V and J genes are TRBV5-1 and TRBJ1-1, with D hard to call. The germline CDR1 and CDR2 sequences are SGHRS and YFSETQ. Trimming took 4 bases from V and 4 from J, leaving 11 bases between them. This CDR3 has 13 amino acids. CDR3 region: CASSLYVGTEAFF. The CDR3, as DNA: TGCGCCAGCAGCCTATATGTTGGCACTGAAGCTTTCTTT.

This clone was seen only a few times. This chain uses TRBV2 with TRBJ2-7, with 10 bases matching TRBD2. Trimming cost V 7 bases and J 1 base; bases outside gene matches: 1. Germline-derived CDR1 and CDR2 are SNHLY and FYNNEI. The CDR3 extends over 13 amino acids. The CDR3 bases are TGTGCCAGCATAGCGGGGGGTTCCTACGAGCAGTACTTC. Its translation is CASIAGGSYEQYF.

This clone was recorded once. The rearrangement joins TRBV2 to TRBJ1-2; D is uncertain. The V and J ends lost 1 base and 2 bases respectively, with 5 bases between them. Germline V gene sequence: CDR1 SNHLY, CDR2 FYNNEI. The CDR3 runs to 13 residues. Written as DNA, the CDR3 is TGTGCCAGCAGTGAAGAACAGAACTATGGCTACACCTTC. This translates into CASSEEQNYGYTF.

The genes are TRBV6-5 and TRBJ1-6, with D tentatively TRBD1 (6 bases). The CDR3 length is 15 residues. With 7 bases removed from V and 9 bases from J, the gap between germline ends came to 19 bases. Looked up from germline, CDR1 is MNHEY and CDR2 is SVGAGI. The CDR3 reads CASTPRQETISPLHF. DNA of the CDR3: TGTGCCAGCACCCCCAGACAGGAGACGATTTCACCCCTCCACTTT.

V is TRBV11-3 and J is TRBJ2-7; D remains unclear. Trimming left V 5 bases short and J 0 bases short, with 14 bases between. The CDR3 has 15 amino acids. Germline V gene data show CDR1 as SGHNT and CDR2 as YENEEA. In nucleotides, the CDR3 is TGTGCCAGCAGCCCCAGACTTGACCTCTCCTACGAGCAGTACTTC. Its protein product is CASSPRLDLSYEQYF.

The gene calls are TRBV6-5 and TRBJ1-6; a possible D gene is TRBD1 (5 bases). Germline values: CDR1 MNHEY, CDR2 SVGAGI. This CDR3 region has 15 residues. Trimming stripped 4 bases from V and 8 bases from J, with 15 bases between. The CDR3 loop reads CASSSRYTGDSPLHF. The DNA for the CDR3 is TGTGCCAGCAGTTCCCGATACACAGGAGATTCACCCCTCCACTTT.

In DNA form, the CDR3 reads TGTGCCAGCGGATTGGACAGGGGAAGGGGTAGCGGCAATCAGCCCCAGCATTTT. It yields the protein CASGLDRGRGSGNQPQHF. The chain has TRBV28 and TRBJ1-5; TRBD1 matches 9 bases. The germline CDR1 and CDR2 sequences are MDHEN and SYDVKM. Trimming removed 8 bases from V and 2 bases from J; junction bases left unmatched: 16. The CDR3 runs 18 residues.

This rearrangement joins TRBV7-6 to TRBJ1-3; D ambiguous. Germline V lookup: CDR1 SGHVS, CDR2 FNYEAQ. V dropped 5 bases and J dropped 0 bases, with 14 bases sitting between them. CDR3 length equals 16 residues. The DNA for the CDR3 is TGTGCCAGCAGCCCCGCACTAGGGCTCTCTGGAAACACCATATATTTT. Its translation: CASSPALGLSGNTIYF. The full variable domain, rest sourced from reference TRBV7-6 and TRBJ1-3, is GAGVSQSPRYKVTKRGQDVALRCDPISGHVSLYWYRQALGQGPEFLTYFNYEAQQDKSGLPNDRFSAERPEGSISTLTIQRTEQRDSAMYRCASSPALGLSGNTIYFGEGSWLTVV.

The chain employs TRBV10-2 and TRBJ2-1; 12 nucleotides line up with TRBD2. Unmatched junction bases numbered 5, after V lost 6 bases and J lost 5 bases. CDR3 size: 15 residues. Germline CDR1 and CDR2: WSHSY and SAAADI. For the CDR3, the DNA is TGCGCCAGCAGCTCTACTAGCGGGGGGCACAATGAGCAGTTCTTC. This sequence encodes CASSSTSGGHNEQFF.

This chain joins TRBV11-3 and TRBJ2-5; 12 nucleotides line up with TRBD2. Germline lookup yields CDR1 SGHNT and CDR2 YENEEA. The V segment lost 4 bases and the J segment 1 base; nucleotides outside the gene matches: 7. This CDR3 has 17 residues. Here the CDR3 reads CASSSWLAGGLQETQYF. The CDR3 DNA reads TGTGCCAGCAGCTCCTGGCTAGCGGGGGGGCTCCAAGAGACCCAGTACTTC.

V usage is TRBV5-4 and J usage is TRBJ1-4; 8 bases fit TRBD1. The CDR3 is 14 residues long. Unmatched junction bases numbered 6, after V lost 6 bases and J lost 5 bases. Germline V lookup: CDR1 SGHNT, CDR2 YYREEE (reference sequence). The CDR3 DNA reads TGTGCCAGCACCCTGGACAGGGACAATGAAAAACTGTTTTTT. It is translated as CASTLDRDNEKLFF.

This rearrangement joins TRBV5-6 to TRBJ1-4, with D tentatively TRBD1 (6 bases). CDR3 size: 14 residues. With 3 bases removed from V and 5 bases from J, the gap between germline ends came to 11 bases. The germline V gene encodes CDR1 SGHDT and CDR2 YYEEEE. The CDR3 sequence: CASSSPGENEKLFF. DNA for the CDR3: TGTGCCAGCAGCTCTCCAGGGGAAAATGAAAAACTGTTTTTT.

This chain joins TRBV9 and TRBJ1-4; 10 bases are a match to TRBD1. The CDR3 has 15 residues. Germline lookup yields CDR1 SGDLS and CDR2 YYNGEE. After removal of 3 bases from V and 8 bases from J, the junction contained 7 bases not matched to a gene. The CDR3 sequence is CASSEWDRGDEKLFF. CDR3 nucleotide sequence: TGTGCCAGCAGCGAGTGGGACAGGGGCGACGAAAAACTGTTTTTT.